The clone carrying this T cell receptor beta chain was seen ten or more times. Its target is not known. The data were taken from a study of T cell repertoires in cytomegalovirus infection. The wider study: CMV infection and matching HLA type were both indicated by public TCR beta signatures.

V lost 2 bases and J lost 8; bases outside the gene matches: 3. CDR3 size: 14 residues. Germline V CDR1 and CDR2: SEHNR, FQNEAQ (reference sequence). TCRdb recomputed calls from the reads with MiXCR, one row per CDR3 protein. The sample carries about 770,000 distinct CDR3 sequences, 25% to 35% recorded once. The rearrangement joins TRBV7-9 to TRBJ1-2, with 12 bases aligning to TRBD1. This sequence was found in a human donor in good health (CMV status not recorded). Some clones in this sample may be carry-over from other donors' samples. The sample consisted of cultured CD8+ T cells from PBMCs, taken from culture after CMV antigen stimulation. CDR3 nucleotide sequence: TGTGCCAGCAGCTTACCGGGACAGGGGGCGGGCTACACCTTC. This encodes CASSLPGQGAGYTF.